This TCR beta chain came from a study of T cell responses to AZD1222 COVID-19 vaccine. Whole-study findings and limits: Unmutated regions of variants are reportedly targeted by nearly half of spike-specific TCRs. White British people made up most donors, females outnumbered males, and clonal diversity was possibly underestimated.

TCRdb keeps only in-frame clones here, not all; method: immunoSEQ multiplex PCR. The sample yields under 150,000 clones, more than 70% seen once. As to this clone: The target antigen is unknown.

Trimming pared 6 bases from V and 4 bases from J, leaving 13 bases between. The CDR3 extends over 13 amino acids. Germline assignment: CDR1 SGHRS and CDR2 YFSETQ. The receptor was isolated from an adult in good health. The chain combines TRBV5-1 with TRBJ1-2; TRBD1 is a possible D gene (5 bases). The specimen comprised peripheral blood, sampled on day 0 of AZD1222 vaccination. In nucleotides, the CDR3 is TGCGCCAGCAACGAGGGGTGGGCCTATGGCTACACCTTC. Protein: CASNEGWAYGYTF.